Listed here are 26 T cell receptor beta chains from one sample, sequenced in a study of coeliac disease. Produced via immunoSEQ multiplex PCR; TCRdb's table is partial and in-frame only. This table holds roughly 5,300 clones, roughly 54% found once. Sequencing input: intraepithelial lymphocytes from the gut. Receptors were obtained from a woman in her 30s with active celiac disease.

This sequence joins TRBV28 and TRBJ1-4; the D is unclear. Trimming cost V 5 bases and J 4 bases, with 14 bases left between them. The CDR3 is made up of 15 amino acids. Germline V gene lookup returns CDR1 MDHEN and CDR2 SYDVKM. The DNA for the CDR3 is TGTGCCAGCAGTCTACAAGGAGACTTTAATGAAAAACTGTTTTTT. Protein sequence: CASSLQGDFNEKLFF.

V gene TRBV30 combines with J gene TRBJ1-1; 10 bases are shared with TRBD1. This CDR3 has 14 amino acids. The ends lost 5 bases at V and 5 bases at J; junction bases unmatched: 8. Germline lookup yields CDR1 GTSNPN and CDR2 SVGIG (reference sequence). CDR3 bases: TGTGCCTGGGCGTTTGGGACAGGGGATACTGAAGCTTTCTTT. This gives the protein CAWAFGTGDTEAFF.

The chain has TRBV7-6 and TRBJ2-1; TRBD1 matches at 7 bases. V trimming: 5 bases; J trimming: 7 bases; junction bases outside the gene matches: 8. The CDR3 covers 14 residues. Germline CDR1 and CDR2: SGHVS and FNYEAQ. The CDR3 DNA sequence: TGTGCCAGCAGCCTTGGGACAGCAGGAAATGAGCAGTTCTTC. Protein sequence: CASSLGTAGNEQFF.

This clone was found a few times. The CDR3 region has the DNA TGTGCCAGTGCGGGTTTGTGGGTCGGCAATCAGCCCCAGCATTTT. Residues: CASAGLWVGNQPQHF. The V gene is TRBV19, the J gene TRBJ1-5; D gene uncertain. Between the trimmed V and J ends, which lost 8 bases and 2 bases, there was a span of 16 bases. The germline V gene has CDR1 LNHDA and CDR2 SQIVND (reference sequence). The CDR3 runs 15 residues.

This clone was detected a few times. The CDR3 DNA reads as TGTGCCAGTAGTTCAGGGTCAGGGATGGAGACCCAGTACTTC. Amino acids: CASSSGSGMETQYF. This sequence joins TRBV19 and TRBJ2-5; maybe TRBD1 (5 bases). The germline V gene encodes CDR1 LNHDA and CDR2 SQIVND (reference sequence). CDR3 size: 14 residues. Trimming removed 5 bases at V and 5 bases at J, with 15 bases between.

This sequence joins TRBV6-1 and TRBJ1-2; 10 bases align to TRBD1. Trimming cost V 5 bases and J 7 bases; bases outside gene matches: 7. Germline values: CDR1 MNHNS, CDR2 SASEGT. CDR3 size: 14 residues. CDR3 amino acids: CASSTGTGDVGYTF. CDR3 DNA sequence: TGTGCCAGCAGTACAGGGACAGGGGACGTTGGCTACACCTTC.

This sequence joins TRBV10-3 and TRBJ2-5; 10 nucleotides line up with TRBD2. The CDR3 is 17 residues long. CDR1 ENHRY and CDR2 SYGVKD come from the germline V gene. The V gene end was trimmed by 0 bases and the J gene end by 1 base; junction bases not matched to a gene: 5. CDR3 in DNA: TGTGCCATCAGTGAGTCCTGGCTAGCGGGAGTCCAAGAGACCCAGTACTTC. Translated: CAISESWLAGVQETQYF.

The chain has TRBV7-2 and TRBJ1-6; D is perhaps TRBD1 (5 bases). CDR3 length: 15 residues. CDR1 and CDR2 (germline): SGHTA, FQGNSA. Trimming took 0 bases from V and 9 from J, leaving 12 bases between them. CDR3 protein: CASSLAITGGSPLHF. The DNA for the CDR3 is TGTGCCAGCAGCTTAGCCATTACCGGGGGTTCACCCCTCCACTTT.

This rearrangement joins TRBV27 to TRBJ2-6; 7 bases fit TRBD1. The CDR3 has 16 amino acids. In germline, CDR1 is MNHEY, CDR2 SMNVEV (reference sequence). After removal of 10 bases from V and 0 bases from J, the junction contained 9 bases not matched to a gene. The CDR3 spells CATTPGGFSGANVLTF. The CDR3 DNA reads as TGTGCCACCACGCCAGGGGGATTCTCTGGGGCCAACGTCCTGACTTTC.

This chain joins TRBV5-1 and TRBJ2-3, with 10 nucleotides matching TRBD2. The V and J ends lost 4 bases and 2 bases, in that order; junction bases with no gene match: 4. This CDR3 contains 15 residues. CDR1 SGHRS and CDR2 YFSETQ come from the germline V gene. CDR3 sequence (DNA): TGCGCCAGCAGCGTTAGCGGGGGGTCCACAGATACGCAGTATTTT. Translation gives CASSVSGGSTDTQYF. The complete variable domain, with remaining parts taken from reference TRBV5-1 and TRBJ2-3, reads KAGVTQTPRYLIKTRGQQVTLSCSPISGHRSVSWYQQTPGQGLQFLFEYFSETQRNKGNFPGRFSGRQFSNSRSEMNVSTLELGDSALYLCASSVSGGSTDTQYFGPGTRLTVL.

This rearrangement joins TRBV25-1 to TRBJ1-5; no clear D gene. From germline, CDR1 is MGHDK and CDR2 SYGVNS. Trimming left V 7 bases short and J 1 base short, with 8 bases between. This CDR3 is 13 amino acids long. DNA for the CDR3: TGTGCCAGCAACGCAGGAAGCAATCAGCCCCAGCATTTT. It codes for CASNAGSNQPQHF.

This clone was recorded once. This may be a read error, as it is one base from a much larger clone. The chain has TRBV5-5 and TRBJ2-7, with D perhaps matching TRBD1 (5 bases). Germline-derived CDR1 and CDR2 are SGHKS and YYEKEE (reference sequence). Trimming shortened V by 0 bases and J by 1 base, and 5 bases separated the two germline ends. CDR3 length equals 13 residues. This CDR3 is CASSLGQSYEQYF. The CDR3 DNA is TGTGCCAGCAGCTTGGGACAGTCCTACGAGCAGTACTTC.

The V call is TRBV11-2, the J call TRBJ2-7; unclear D gene. CDR3 length: 13 amino acids. V was clipped by 1 base and J by 0 bases, with 4 bases between them. Germline CDR1 is SGHAT and CDR2 is FQNNGV. The CDR3: CASSLGVSYEQYF. In DNA form, the CDR3 reads TGTGCCAGCAGCTTAGGCGTCTCCTACGAGCAGTACTTC.

V is TRBV28 and J is TRBJ1-6; D gene unclear. This CDR3 contains 14 residues. Per germline, CDR1 MDHEN and CDR2 SYDVKM. The V gene lost 4 bases and the J gene lost 7 bases, with 11 bases spanning the gap. CDR3 sequence reads: CASSSPGSNSPLHF. In DNA, the CDR3 is TGTGCCAGCAGTTCCCCCGGGAGCAATTCACCCCTCCACTTT.

This clone came up a few times. This probably arose from a read error, given a far larger clone one base away. This rearrangement joins TRBV6-5 to TRBJ2-1; 12 bases are shared with TRBD1. The CDR3 covers 15 residues. Germline CDR1 is MNHEY and CDR2 is SVGAGI. J gave up 7 bases and V 8 bases, and 9 bases lay outside the gene matches. The CDR3 nucleotides read TGTGCCAGCGGCCCCGGGACAGGGGGCACGAATGAGCAGTTCTTC. This translates into CASGPGTGGTNEQFF.

The chain joins TRBV6-5 to TRBJ2-1; D might be TRBD1 (6 bases). This CDR3 has 13 amino acids. Germline CDR1 MNHEY, CDR2 SVGAGI. V dropped 2 bases and J dropped 7 bases, with 9 bases sitting between them. Here the CDR3 reads CASSYRDRNEQFF. As DNA, the CDR3 is TGTGCCAGCAGTTACCGCGACAGGAATGAGCAGTTCTTC.

V gene TRBV5-6 combines with J gene TRBJ2-4; D not certain. Germline CDR1 SGHDT, CDR2 YYEEEE. The germline V and J ends were trimmed by 3 bases and 10 bases, with 11 bases remaining between them. This CDR3 contains 12 residues. The CDR3 here is CASSSRHLIQYF. The CDR3 DNA is TGTGCCAGCAGCTCCAGACATCTGATTCAGTACTTC.

V gene TRBV4-3 combines with J gene TRBJ1-5; D is unclear. V was trimmed by 0 bases and J by 4 bases, leaving 10 bases between them. CDR1 and CDR2 from the germline V gene are LGHNA and YSLEER. The CDR3 spans 15 residues. CDR3 DNA sequence: TGCGCCAGCAGCCAAGATCGTTCCTTGAATCAGCCCCAGCATTTT. The encoded protein is CASSQDRSLNQPQHF.

Of note for this clone: The identical CDR3 is also encoded by other nucleotide sequences in the sample. The chain combines TRBV2 with TRBJ1-3; TRBD1 matches at 7 bases. Germline assignment: CDR1 SNHLY and CDR2 FYNNEI. CDR3 length: 15 amino acids. The trim removed 1 base at V and 3 bases at J, leaving 3 bases unmatched. The CDR3 reads CASSEDRGGGNTIYF. CDR3 coding DNA: TGTGCCAGCAGTGAAGACAGGGGTGGTGGAAACACCATATATTTT.

The chain uses TRBV7-9 and TRBJ2-5, with D maybe TRBD2 (7 bases). Germline V gene sequence: CDR1 SEHNR, CDR2 FQNEAQ (reference sequence). The CDR3 loop spans 18 amino acids. V was clipped by 2 bases and J by 4 bases, with 23 bases between them. CDR3 nucleotides: TGTGCCAGCAGCTTACCAAAGAACGGAGGGGGGGCTCGAGAGACCCAGTACTTC. It codes for CASSLPKNGGGARETQYF.

The gene calls are TRBV28 and TRBJ2-3; 16 nucleotides agree with TRBD2. In germline, CDR1 is MDHEN, CDR2 SYDVKM. The CDR3 loop spans 15 amino acids. The J segment lost 6 bases and the V segment lost 4 bases, leaving 1 base of the junction unmatched. The CDR3 sequence is CASSWGLAGGDTQYF. In DNA form, the CDR3 reads TGTGCCAGCAGTTGGGGACTAGCGGGGGGGGATACGCAGTATTTT. The full variable domain, in which reference TRBV28 and TRBJ2-3 provide the parts outside the CDR3, is DVKVTQSSRYLVKRTGEKVFLECVQDMDHENMFWYRQDPGLGLRLIYFSYDVKMKEKGDIPEGYSVSREKKERFSLILESASTNQTSMYLCASSWGLAGGDTQYFGPGTRLTVL.

The chain combines TRBV6-5 with TRBJ2-1; 11 bases fit TRBD2. The germline gives CDR1 MNHEY, CDR2 SVGAGI. The CDR3 runs to 15 residues. The V and J ends lost 7 bases and 7 bases, in that order; junction bases with no gene match: 9. The CDR3 protein is CASTGLAGGVNEQFF. The CDR3 DNA follows: TGTGCCAGCACTGGGCTAGCGGGGGGCGTAAATGAGCAGTTCTTC.

This clone is large within its sample. J is TRBJ1-1 and V is TRBV5-8, with 8 bases identical to TRBD1. Per the germline V gene, CDR1 is SGHTS and CDR2 is YDEGEE. J was trimmed by 5 bases and V by 3 bases; bases with no gene match: 6. The CDR3 extends over 14 amino acids. CDR3 nucleotide sequence: TGTGCCAGCAGCTCCAGGGGGCATAGTACTGAAGCTTTCTTT. This encodes CASSSRGHSTEAFF.

The rearrangement links TRBV27 to TRBJ1-5; TRBD1 might be the D (5 bases). There are 16 residues in the CDR3. Germline V gives CDR1 MNHEY, CDR2 SMNVEV (reference sequence). Trimming took off 2 bases at V and 11 bases at J, with 22 bases between the two ends. For the CDR3, the DNA is TGTGCCAGCAGTTTACTCACGGGGCGGGGGGTCGAGGCCCAGCATTTT. It is translated as CASSLLTGRGVEAQHF.

By proportion, this clone is medium-sized. The rearrangement links TRBV4-3 to TRBJ2-2; possibly TRBD1 for D (6 bases). The CDR3 has 17 residues. CDR1 LGHNA and CDR2 YSLEER come from the germline V gene. The germline V and J ends were trimmed by 0 bases and 3 bases, with 14 bases remaining between them. This CDR3 reads CASSQDLPDRHTGELFF. The CDR3 DNA sequence: TGCGCCAGCAGCCAAGATCTCCCAGACAGGCACACCGGGGAGCTGTTTTTT.

The chain employs TRBV4-3 and TRBJ2-7; TRBD2 aligns across 7 bases. CDR1 is LGHNA, CDR2 YSLEER, per germline. V lost 1 base to trimming and J lost 1 base; unmatched junction nucleotides: 4. This CDR3 contains 15 residues. CDR3 protein: CASSQVLAGSYEQYF. The CDR3 nucleotides read TGCGCCAGCAGCCAAGTGTTAGCGGGTTCCTACGAGCAGTACTTC.